This TCR beta chain is drawn from a study of CXCR3-negative and CXCR3-positive naive CD8 T cells. The method, 5' RACE with UMI labels, was used to prepare the TRB cDNA libraries. TCRdb re-called the 5' RACE reads and shows each CDR3 protein once, DNA omitted. Its listing shows about 140,000 distinct CDR3 sequences. CDR3 length: 17 amino acids. CDR1 and CDR2 (germline): LGHNA, YNFKEQ. CD45RO-CCR7+CD27+CD95- expression identified naive CD8+ T cells. Study-wide results and caveats: Diversity in memory CD8+ cells fell much lower than the comparably high levels seen in both naive subsets. Naive cells positive for CXCR3 carried more hydrophobic TRB CDR3s than CXCR3-negative ones.

Concerning this clonotype itself: What it binds is not known.

The sequenced sample consisted of naive CXCR3+ CD8+ T cells from blood. Subset described: CD45RO-CCR7+CD27+CD95- naive CD8+ T cells expressing CXCR3 (TNR3+). The clonotype comes from a human donor in good health. Some clones in this sample may be carry-over from other donors' samples. V gene TRBV4-2 combines with J gene TRBJ1-2. The CDR3 spells CASSQDRAGTSYQGYTF.